A single sample is the source of the 18 T cell receptor beta chains below, sequenced in a study of PD-L1 blockade in urothelial cancer (TCRdb year 2017). The time point label, read with the paper, signifies: pretreatment peripheral blood. The library was obtained by the immunoSEQ multiplex PCR assay. TCRdb mirrors the immuneACCESS table, restricted to in-frame sequences. Some clones are absent from its copies; in checked studies, under half trace to an unresolved V gene, and the reason for the others is unknown. Across this sample there are about 50,000 clones, with roughly four fifths seen only once. The top ten constitute more than 3% of the sample. The input for sequencing was PBMCs, taken around atezolizumab (anti-PD-L1) treatment. The receptors derive from a man between 65 and 85 years old with urothelial cancer.

The chain links TRBV5-1 to TRBJ1-6, with D perhaps TRBD1 (5 bases). Germline values: CDR1 SGHRS, CDR2 YFSETQ. The CDR3 totals 15 residues. Trimming shortened V by 1 base and J by 4 bases, and 9 bases separated the two germline ends. The CDR3, as DNA: TGCGCCAGCAGCTTGCAGGGCTCTTATAATTCACCCCTCCACTTT. Its protein product is CASSLQGSYNSPLHF.

The V call is TRBV11-2, the J call TRBJ2-1; 9 bases map to TRBD1. V dropped 7 bases and J dropped 2; count of bases not matched to a gene: 6. CDR3 size: 15 residues. CDR1 and CDR2 from the germline V gene are SGHAT and FQNNGV. DNA of the CDR3: TGTGCCAGCACCCCCGGGACAGGGCCCTACAATGAGCAGTTCTTC. This sequence encodes CASTPGTGPYNEQFF. Filled out from reference TRBV11-2 and TRBJ2-1, the complete variable domain reads EAGVAQSPRYKIIEKRQSVAFWCNPISGHATLYWYQQILGQGPKLLIQFQNNGVVDDSQLPKDRFSAERLKGVDSTLKIQPAKLEDSAVYLCASTPGTGPYNEQFFGPGTRLTVL.

This clone is a singleton in its sample. The chain links TRBV11-1 to TRBJ2-2, with D perhaps TRBD2 (8 bases). Per the germline V gene, CDR1 is SGHAT and CDR2 is FQDESV (reference sequence). Between the trimmed V and J ends, which lost 5 bases and 5 bases, there was a span of 24 bases. This CDR3 has 18 amino acids. The chain's CDR3 is CASSTAGGIAGRTGELFF. The CDR3 region has the DNA TGTGCCAGCAGCACCGCAGGGGGTATAGCGGGACGTACCGGGGAGCTGTTTTTT. The full variable domain, in which reference TRBV11-1 and TRBJ2-2 provide the parts outside the CDR3, is EAEVAQSPRYKITEKSQAVAFWCDPISGHATLYWYRQILGQGPELLVQFQDESVVDDSQLPKDRFSAERLKGVDSTLKIQPAELGDSAMYLCASSTAGGIAGRTGELFFGEGSRLTVL.

The rearrangement uses TRBV9 and TRBJ1-6; D gene uncertain. This CDR3 comprises 16 residues. V was trimmed by 3 bases and J by 1 base, leaving 11 bases between them. In germline, CDR1 is SGDLS, CDR2 YYNGEE. The CDR3, as DNA: TGTGCCAGCAGCGCTACGTCCAGGTCCTATAATTCACCCCTCCACTTT. The encoded protein is CASSATSRSYNSPLHF.

This clone is deemed medium-sized (0.01 to 0.1%). The chain couples TRBV7-6 to TRBJ2-3; 7 bases align to TRBD2. The ends lost 5 bases at V and 3 bases at J; junction bases unmatched: 8. CDR1 and CDR2 from the germline V gene are SGHVS and FNYEAQ. The CDR3 is made up of 15 amino acids. CDR3 nucleotides: TGTGCCAGCAGCCTCACGGGACTACCGACAGATACGCAGTATTTT. It encodes CASSLTGLPTDTQYF.

The chain uses TRBV5-1 and TRBJ2-1; TRBD2 aligns across 8 bases. Per germline, CDR1 SGHRS and CDR2 YFSETQ. Losses at the gene ends were 4 bases for V and 3 bases for J; bases not matched to a gene: 9. CDR3 size: 16 residues. The CDR3 nucleotides are TGCGCCAGCAGCGGAAGTGGCGGGGGGATCTACAATGAGCAGTTCTTC. Its protein is CASSGSGGGIYNEQFF.

This chain uses TRBV10-3 with TRBJ2-2; TRBD1 aligns across 9 bases. Germline loops: CDR1 ENHRY, CDR2 SYGVKD. There are 13 residues in the CDR3. Trimming cost V 10 bases and J 3 bases; bases outside gene matches: 3. As DNA, the CDR3 is TGTGCCACCCGGACAGGGGACACCGGGGAGCTGTTTTTT. As protein: CATRTGDTGELFF.

This chain links TRBV5-4 with TRBJ1-4; possible D gene TRBD1, 6 bases. The CDR3 extends over 14 amino acids. V lost 0 bases to trimming and J lost 6 bases, with 9 bases between them. Germline V gives CDR1 SGHNT, CDR2 YYREEE (reference sequence). The CDR3 here is CASSLGTEDEKLFF. CDR3 sequence (DNA): TGTGCCAGCAGCTTGGGGACAGAGGATGAAAAACTGTTTTTT.

The rearrangement joins TRBV6-5 to TRBJ1-1, with 8 bases fitting TRBD1. Per the germline V gene, CDR1 is MNHEY and CDR2 is SVGAGI. The CDR3 is 16 amino acids. The V segment lost 4 bases and the J segment 4 bases; nucleotides outside the gene matches: 11. CDR3 amino acids: CASSFSGTGRSTEAFF. CDR3 nucleotide sequence: TGTGCCAGCAGTTTCTCCGGGACAGGCAGGAGCACTGAAGCTTTCTTT.

The genes are TRBV5-8 and TRBJ1-2, with a weak D call TRBD1 (5 bases). The V gene lost 0 bases and the J gene lost 8 bases, with 14 bases spanning the gap. CDR3 length: 14 amino acids. Germline V lookup: CDR1 SGHTS, CDR2 YDEGEE. The CDR3 loop reads CASSLEVRGKGYTF. In nucleotides, the CDR3 is TGTGCCAGCAGCTTGGAGGTTCGGGGGAAAGGCTACACCTTC. The full variable domain, in which reference TRBV5-8 and TRBJ1-2 provide the parts outside the CDR3, is EAGVTQSPTHLIKTRGQQATLRCSPISGHTSVYWYQQALGLGLQFLLWYDEGEERNRGNFPPRFSGRQFPNYSSELNVNALELEDSALYLCASSLEVRGKGYTFGSGTRLTVV.

The chain recombines TRBV7-3 with TRBJ1-1; possibly TRBD1 for D (6 bases). The germline V gene has CDR1 SGHTA and CDR2 FQGTGA. V dropped 0 bases and J dropped 2 bases, with 10 bases sitting between them. The CDR3 is 15 amino acids. The CDR3 loop reads CASSLTGGINTEAFF. The CDR3 DNA follows: TGTGCCAGCAGCTTAACAGGGGGAATAAACACTGAAGCTTTCTTT.

V gene TRBV5-6 combines with J gene TRBJ1-5, with 11 nucleotides matching TRBD1. The V gene's germline CDR1 is SGHDT and CDR2 YYEEEE. The CDR3 sequence is 15 residues long. V lost 4 bases, J lost 6 bases, and 6 bases stayed unmatched. CDR3: CASSLRTGGVQPQHF. The CDR3 DNA reads TGTGCCAGCAGCCTTCGGACAGGGGGCGTTCAGCCCCAGCATTTT.

The chain couples TRBV7-3 to TRBJ2-5; 8 positions match TRBD1. The CDR3 loop spans 16 amino acids. Germline lookup yields CDR1 SGHTA and CDR2 FQGTGA. The J segment lost 6 bases and the V segment lost 0 bases, leaving 9 bases of the junction unmatched. CDR3 nucleotide sequence: TGTGCCAGCAGCTTAACCGGGCAGGGGGCTGGGAAGACCCAGTACTTC. Protein product: CASSLTGQGAGKTQYF.

The DNA for the CDR3 is TGCGCCAGCAGCTTCACAGGCGAGAGAGGTGGCTACACCTTC. It specifies CASSFTGERGGYTF. This rearrangement joins TRBV5-1 to TRBJ1-2, with D possibly TRBD1 on 5 matching bases. Germline-derived CDR1 and CDR2 are SGHRS and YFSETQ. The V end was cut by 2 bases, the J end by 7 bases, with 15 bases between. The CDR3 runs 14 residues.

This rearrangement joins TRBV4-1 to TRBJ1-4; 11 nucleotides match TRBD1. After removal of 0 bases from V and 10 bases from J, the junction contained 4 bases not matched to a gene. The CDR3 spans 15 residues. Germline assignment: CDR1 MGHRA and CDR2 YSYEKL. Here the CDR3 DNA reads TGCGCCAGCAGCCAAGAGGGGACAGGGGGAGGAAAACTGTTTTTT. Translating gives CASSQEGTGGGKLFF.

The chain has TRBV7-2 and TRBJ2-7; TRBD2 is a possible D gene (7 bases). V lost 5 bases and J lost 4, with 9 bases in between. Germline-derived CDR1 and CDR2 are SGHTA and FQGNSA. The CDR3 extends over 12 amino acids. CDR3 in amino acids: CASSRGGYEQYF. DNA for the CDR3: TGTGCCAGCAGCAGGGGGGGGTACGAGCAGTACTTC.

This sequence joins TRBV28 and TRBJ1-4; D gene ambiguous. V lost 2 bases and J lost 8, with 6 bases in between. Germline-derived CDR1 and CDR2 are MDHEN and SYDVKM. This CDR3 contains 12 residues. CDR3 sequence (DNA): TGTGCCAGCAGTTTAATTCAGGAAAAACTGTTTTTT. This gives the protein CASSLIQEKLFF.

In its sample, this clone was seen a few times. V gene TRBV6-4 combines with J gene TRBJ2-3; 7 positions match TRBD2. Unmatched junction bases numbered 6, after V lost 4 bases and J lost 5 bases. CDR1 and CDR2 from the germline V gene are MRHNA and SNTAGT. The CDR3 has 14 residues. This chain's CDR3 is CASSASGEGDTQYF. CDR3 DNA sequence: TGTGCCAGCAGTGCCAGCGGGGAAGGAGATACGCAGTATTTT.